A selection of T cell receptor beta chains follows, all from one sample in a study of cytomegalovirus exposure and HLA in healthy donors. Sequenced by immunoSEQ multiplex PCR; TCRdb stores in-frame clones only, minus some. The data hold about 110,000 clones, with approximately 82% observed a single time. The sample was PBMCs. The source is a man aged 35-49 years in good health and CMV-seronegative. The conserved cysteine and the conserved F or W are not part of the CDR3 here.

CDR3aa: ASSDKRGGHEQF; j_gene: TRBJ2-1; v_gene: TRBV10-2
CDR3aa: ASSWSRSNQPQH; j_gene: TRBJ1-5; v_gene: TRBV5-6
CDR3aa: ASSPRDRGRILGAGELF; j_gene: TRBJ2-2; v_gene: TRBV18
CDR3aa: ASSSPGTGISETQY; j_gene: TRBJ2-5; v_gene: TRBV2
CDR3aa: AISDRTEAF; j_gene: TRBJ1-1; v_gene: TRBV10-3
CDR3aa: ASRDRTGGTEAF; j_gene: TRBJ1-1; v_gene: TRBV2
CDR3aa: ASLDRVNAGELF; j_gene: TRBJ2-2; v_gene: TRBV2
CDR3aa: ASSLGGTLTYEQD; j_gene: TRBJ2-7; v_gene: TRBV7-9
CDR3aa: ASSHGTGGYNEQF; j_gene: TRBJ2-1; v_gene: TRBV27
CDR3aa: ASSQDLGAQVNQPQH; j_gene: TRBJ1-5; v_gene: TRBV4-2
CDR3aa: SIHRANTGELF; j_gene: TRBJ2-2; v_gene: TRBV29-1
CDR3aa: ASSASIQGATNEKLF; j_gene: TRBJ1-4; v_gene: TRBV6-1
CDR3aa: ASSLTQGAKDTQY; j_gene: TRBJ2-3; v_gene: TRBV7-6
CDR3aa: ASSEGGLAGAYNEQF; j_gene: TRBJ2-1; v_gene: TRBV5-1
CDR3aa: ASSLGGGYEQY; j_gene: -; v_gene: TRBV7-6
CDR3aa: SVVGGGRRVDEQF; j_gene: TRBJ2-1; v_gene: TRBV29-1
CDR3aa: ASSLESAGGRNTQY; j_gene: TRBJ2-3; v_gene: TRBV11-2
CDR3aa: ASSIQTGILTGNTIY; j_gene: TRBJ1-3; v_gene: TRBV5-5
CDR3aa: ASSKGTSGGEETQY; j_gene: TRBJ2-5; v_gene: TRBV11-3
CDR3aa: ASSLGSLNEKLF; j_gene: TRBJ1-4; v_gene: TRBV13
CDR3aa: ATSITGGSCEQY; j_gene: TRBJ2-7; v_gene: TRBV15
CDR3aa: ASSPSQYSEQF; j_gene: TRBJ2-1; v_gene: TRBV18
CDR3aa: ASSQDGGTDTQY; j_gene: TRBJ2-3; v_gene: TRBV14
CDR3aa: ASKQGLQGARGYT; j_gene: TRBJ1-2; v_gene: TRBV6-1
CDR3aa: ASSLLGGAVETQY; j_gene: TRBJ2-5; v_gene: TRBV7-2
CDR3aa: ASSESLSRQRRAYT; j_gene: TRBJ1-2; v_gene: TRBV6-1
CDR3aa: ASNNSEQF; j_gene: TRBJ2-1; v_gene: TRBV19
CDR3aa: SSSPVVTGELF; j_gene: TRBJ2-2; v_gene: TRBV7-9
CDR3aa: SVGQANTEAF; j_gene: TRBJ1-1; v_gene: TRBV29-1
CDR3aa: ASSPPLAGNTGELF; j_gene: TRBJ2-2; v_gene: TRBV7-9
CDR3aa: ASSGTSGGAGEQF; j_gene: TRBJ2-1; v_gene: TRBV7-2
CDR3aa: ATSRDIGAGANVLT; j_gene: TRBJ2-6; v_gene: TRBV15
CDR3aa: ASRPTDVFGTIY; j_gene: TRBJ1-3; v_gene: TRBV2
CDR3aa: AISKGGEQY; j_gene: TRBJ2-7; v_gene: TRBV10-3
CDR3aa: ASSGGLNQPQH; j_gene: TRBJ1-5; v_gene: TRBV2
CDR3aa: ASSLVVAGALKETQY; j_gene: TRBJ2-5; v_gene: TRBV11-2
CDR3aa: SVLTGDYGYT; j_gene: TRBJ1-2; v_gene: TRBV29-1
CDR3aa: ASSLGLAGVDEQF; j_gene: TRBJ2-1; v_gene: TRBV7-3
CDR3aa: ASSPGQETQY; j_gene: TRBJ2-5; v_gene: TRBV11-2
CDR3aa: ASSLERGWGNEQF; j_gene: TRBJ2-1; v_gene: TRBV5-4
CDR3aa: ASSARAKQGGQETQY; j_gene: TRBJ2-5; v_gene: TRBV7-2
CDR3aa: ATAPVTGVPANTGELF; j_gene: TRBJ2-2; v_gene: TRBV10-3
CDR3aa: ASSGWQGSGGSPGTDTQY; j_gene: TRBJ2-3; v_gene: TRBV21-1
CDR3aa: ASSERKSLRQGGEKLF; j_gene: TRBJ1-4; v_gene: TRBV6-1
CDR3aa: ASSLDRDYGYT; j_gene: TRBJ1-2; v_gene: TRBV5-4
CDR3aa: ASSQPEDRVYYGYT; j_gene: TRBJ1-2; v_gene: TRBV23-1
CDR3aa: ASSSGGSADTQY; j_gene: TRBJ2-3; v_gene: TRBV5-1
CDR3aa: ATSRAGQGGETQY; j_gene: TRBJ2-5; v_gene: TRBV15
CDR3aa: ASSLTSGEDTQY; j_gene: TRBJ2-3; v_gene: TRBV5-1
CDR3aa: ASSTQGAAPYEQY; j_gene: TRBJ2-7; v_gene: TRBV2
CDR3aa: ASSVLAGATDTQY; j_gene: TRBJ2-3; v_gene: TRBV9